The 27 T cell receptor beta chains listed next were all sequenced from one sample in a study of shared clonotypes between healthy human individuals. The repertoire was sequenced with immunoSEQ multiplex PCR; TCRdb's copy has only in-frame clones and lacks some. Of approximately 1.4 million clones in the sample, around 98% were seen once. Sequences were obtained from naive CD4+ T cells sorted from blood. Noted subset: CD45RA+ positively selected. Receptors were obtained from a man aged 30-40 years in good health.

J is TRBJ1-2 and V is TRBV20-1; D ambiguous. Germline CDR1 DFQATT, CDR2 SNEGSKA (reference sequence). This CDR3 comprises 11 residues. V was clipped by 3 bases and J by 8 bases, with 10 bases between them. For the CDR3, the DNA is TGCAGTGCTAGGATAGGGAACGGCTACACCTTC. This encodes CSARIGNGYTF.

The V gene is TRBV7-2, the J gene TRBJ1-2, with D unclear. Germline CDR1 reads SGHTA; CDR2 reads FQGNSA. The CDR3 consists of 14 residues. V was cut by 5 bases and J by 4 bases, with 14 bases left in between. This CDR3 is CASSIMTSPYGYTF. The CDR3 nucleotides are TGTGCCAGCAGCATTATGACGAGCCCCTATGGCTACACCTTC.

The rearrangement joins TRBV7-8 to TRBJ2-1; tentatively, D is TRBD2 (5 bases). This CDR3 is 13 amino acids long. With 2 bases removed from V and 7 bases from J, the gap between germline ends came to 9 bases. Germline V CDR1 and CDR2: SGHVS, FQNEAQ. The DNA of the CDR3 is TGTGCCAGCAGCTTACGAGCGGAGAATGAGCAGTTCTTC. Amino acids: CASSLRAENEQFF.

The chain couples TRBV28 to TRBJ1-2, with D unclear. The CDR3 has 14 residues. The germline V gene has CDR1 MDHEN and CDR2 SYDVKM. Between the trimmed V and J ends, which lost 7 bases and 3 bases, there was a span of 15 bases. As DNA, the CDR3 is TGTGCCAGCAAAAACTTTGGGGAAGACTATGGCTACACCTTC. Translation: CASKNFGEDYGYTF.

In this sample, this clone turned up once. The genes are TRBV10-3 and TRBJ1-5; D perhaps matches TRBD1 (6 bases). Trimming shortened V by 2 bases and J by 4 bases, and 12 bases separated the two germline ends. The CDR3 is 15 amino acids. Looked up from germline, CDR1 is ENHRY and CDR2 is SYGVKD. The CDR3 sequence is CAISEDTGFNQPQHF. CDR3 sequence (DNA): TGTGCCATCAGTGAGGATACAGGGTTTAATCAGCCCCAGCATTTT.

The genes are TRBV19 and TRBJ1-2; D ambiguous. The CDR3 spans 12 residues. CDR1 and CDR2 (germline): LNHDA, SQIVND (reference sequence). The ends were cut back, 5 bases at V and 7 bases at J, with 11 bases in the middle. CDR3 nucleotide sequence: TGTGCCAGTAGTCTGGCTCCTTCTGGCTACACCTTC. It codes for CASSLAPSGYTF.

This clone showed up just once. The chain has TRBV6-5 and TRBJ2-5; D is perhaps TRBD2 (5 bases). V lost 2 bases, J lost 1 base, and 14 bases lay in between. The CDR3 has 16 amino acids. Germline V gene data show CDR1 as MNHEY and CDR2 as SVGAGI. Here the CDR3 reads CASSYQDRGPQETQYF. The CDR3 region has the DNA TGTGCCAGCAGTTACCAGGATCGAGGGCCCCAAGAGACCCAGTACTTC.

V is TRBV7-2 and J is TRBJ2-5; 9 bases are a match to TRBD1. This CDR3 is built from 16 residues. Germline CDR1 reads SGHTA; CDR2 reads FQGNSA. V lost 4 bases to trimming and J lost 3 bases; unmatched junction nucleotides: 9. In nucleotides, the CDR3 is TGTGCCAGCAGCTCCTTTACCGGGACAGGGAAAGAGACCCAGTACTTC. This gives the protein CASSSFTGTGKETQYF. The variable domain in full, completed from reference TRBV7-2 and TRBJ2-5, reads GAGVSQSPSNKVTEKGKDVELRCDPISGHTALYWYRQSLGQGLEFLIYFQGNSAPDKSGLPSDRFSAERTGGSVSTLTIQRTQQEDSAVYLCASSSFTGTGKETQYFGPGTRLLVL.

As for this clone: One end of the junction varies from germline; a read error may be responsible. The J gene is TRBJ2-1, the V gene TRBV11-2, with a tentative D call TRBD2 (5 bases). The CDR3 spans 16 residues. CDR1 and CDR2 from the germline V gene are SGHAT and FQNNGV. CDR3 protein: CASSLAAGGSSNEQFF. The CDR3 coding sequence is TGTGCCAGCAGCTTAGCGGCCGGCGGGTCCTCCAATGAGCAGTTCTTC.

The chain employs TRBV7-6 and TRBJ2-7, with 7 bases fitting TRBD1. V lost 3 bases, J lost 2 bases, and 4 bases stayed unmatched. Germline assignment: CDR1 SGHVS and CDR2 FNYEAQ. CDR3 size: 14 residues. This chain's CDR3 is CASSLSGQTYEQYF. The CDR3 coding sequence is TGTGCCAGCAGCTTGTCGGGACAGACCTACGAGCAGTACTTC.

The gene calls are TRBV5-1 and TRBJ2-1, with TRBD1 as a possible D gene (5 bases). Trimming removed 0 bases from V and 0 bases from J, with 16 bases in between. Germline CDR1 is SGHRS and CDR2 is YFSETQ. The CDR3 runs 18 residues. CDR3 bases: TGCGCCAGCAGCTTGGGGCAGGGTGAATGGATCTCCTACAATGAGCAGTTCTTC. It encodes CASSLGQGEWISYNEQFF.

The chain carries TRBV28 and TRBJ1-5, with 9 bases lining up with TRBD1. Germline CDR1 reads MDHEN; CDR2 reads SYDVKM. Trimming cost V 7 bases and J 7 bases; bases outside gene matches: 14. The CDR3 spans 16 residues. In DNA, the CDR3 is TGTGCCAGCACCTTCTTGAACAGGGGGCTTGGACAGCCCCAGCATTTT. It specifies CASTFLNRGLGQPQHF.

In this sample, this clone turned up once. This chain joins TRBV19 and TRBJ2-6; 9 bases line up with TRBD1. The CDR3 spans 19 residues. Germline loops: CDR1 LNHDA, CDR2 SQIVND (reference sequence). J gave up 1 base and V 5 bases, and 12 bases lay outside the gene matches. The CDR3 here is CASSAYPGTGSSGANVLTF. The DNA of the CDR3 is TGTGCCAGTAGTGCTTACCCCGGGACAGGGAGTTCTGGGGCCAACGTCCTGACTTTC.

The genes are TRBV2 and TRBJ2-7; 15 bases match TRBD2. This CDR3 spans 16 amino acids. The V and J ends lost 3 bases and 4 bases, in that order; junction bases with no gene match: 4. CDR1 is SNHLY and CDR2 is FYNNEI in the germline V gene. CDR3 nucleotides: TGTGCCAGCAGTGAGTGGGGGACTAGCGGGAGGTACGAGCAGTACTTC. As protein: CASSEWGTSGRYEQYF.

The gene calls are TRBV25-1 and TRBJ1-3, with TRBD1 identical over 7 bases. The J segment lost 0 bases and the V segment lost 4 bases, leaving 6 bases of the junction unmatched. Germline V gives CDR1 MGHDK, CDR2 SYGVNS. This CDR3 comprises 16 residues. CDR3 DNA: TGTGCCAGCAGTGGTGACAGGGTTAGCTCTGGAAACACCATATATTTT. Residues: CASSGDRVSSGNTIYF.

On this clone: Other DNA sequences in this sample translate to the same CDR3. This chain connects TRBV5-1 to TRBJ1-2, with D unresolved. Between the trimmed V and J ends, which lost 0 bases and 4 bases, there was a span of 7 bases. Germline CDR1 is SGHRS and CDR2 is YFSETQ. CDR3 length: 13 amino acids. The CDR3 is CASSLAAGYGYTF. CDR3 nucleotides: TGCGCCAGCAGCTTGGCCGCGGGCTATGGCTACACCTTC.

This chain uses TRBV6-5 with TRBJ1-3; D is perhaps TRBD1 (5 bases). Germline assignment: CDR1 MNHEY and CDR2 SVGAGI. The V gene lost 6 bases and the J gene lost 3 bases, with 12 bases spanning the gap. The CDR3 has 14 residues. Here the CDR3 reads CASSRAGYGNTIYF. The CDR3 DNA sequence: TGTGCCAGCAGCCGCGCAGGGTATGGAAACACCATATATTTT.

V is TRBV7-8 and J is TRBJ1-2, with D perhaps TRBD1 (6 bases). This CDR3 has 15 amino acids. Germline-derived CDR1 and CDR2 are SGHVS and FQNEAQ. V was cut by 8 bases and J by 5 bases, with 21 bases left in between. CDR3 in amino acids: CASGLQGLVNYGYTF. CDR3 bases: TGTGCCAGCGGACTACAGGGACTAGTCAATTATGGCTACACCTTC.

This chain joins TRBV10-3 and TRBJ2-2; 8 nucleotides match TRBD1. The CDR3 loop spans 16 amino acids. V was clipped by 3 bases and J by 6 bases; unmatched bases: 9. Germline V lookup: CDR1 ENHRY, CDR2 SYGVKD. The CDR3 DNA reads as TGTGCCATCAGTGACCCGAGACAGGGGTTTGCCGGGGAGCTGTTTTTT. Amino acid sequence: CAISDPRQGFAGELFF.

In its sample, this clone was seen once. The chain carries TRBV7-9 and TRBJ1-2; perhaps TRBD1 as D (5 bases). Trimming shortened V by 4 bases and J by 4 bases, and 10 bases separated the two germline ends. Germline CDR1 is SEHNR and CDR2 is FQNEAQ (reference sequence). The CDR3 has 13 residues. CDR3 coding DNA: TGTGCCAGCAGCTGGGACGTAAGCTATGGCTACACCTTC. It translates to CASSWDVSYGYTF.

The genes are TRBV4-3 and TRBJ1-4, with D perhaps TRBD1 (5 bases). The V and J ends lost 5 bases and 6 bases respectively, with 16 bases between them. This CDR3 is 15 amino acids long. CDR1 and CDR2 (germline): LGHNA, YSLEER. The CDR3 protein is CASSSSGTEYEKLFF. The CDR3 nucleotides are TGCGCCAGCAGCTCCTCCGGGACGGAATATGAAAAACTGTTTTTT.

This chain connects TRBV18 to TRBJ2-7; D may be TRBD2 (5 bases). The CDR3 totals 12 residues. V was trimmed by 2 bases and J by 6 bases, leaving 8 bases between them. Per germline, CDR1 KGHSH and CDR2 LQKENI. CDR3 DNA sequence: TGTGCCAGCTCACCAGAAGCGGCCGAGCAGTACTTC. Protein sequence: CASSPEAAEQYF.

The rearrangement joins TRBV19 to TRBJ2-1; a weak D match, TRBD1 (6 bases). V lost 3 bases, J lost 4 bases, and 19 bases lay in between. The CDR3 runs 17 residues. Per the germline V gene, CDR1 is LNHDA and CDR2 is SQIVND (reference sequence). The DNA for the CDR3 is TGTGCCAGTAGTATGCGCTGGCAGGGGAGAGGATACAATGAGCAGTTCTTC. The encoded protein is CASSMRWQGRGYNEQFF.

This CDR3 is CASSLAGGRTGELFF. In DNA, the CDR3 is TGTGCCAGCAGTTTAGCGGGAGGACGAACCGGGGAGCTGTTTTTT. The chain combines TRBV28 with TRBJ2-2; the match to TRBD2 covers 8 bases. Trimming cost V 2 bases and J 5 bases; bases outside gene matches: 4. Germline values: CDR1 MDHEN, CDR2 SYDVKM. The CDR3 extends over 15 amino acids.

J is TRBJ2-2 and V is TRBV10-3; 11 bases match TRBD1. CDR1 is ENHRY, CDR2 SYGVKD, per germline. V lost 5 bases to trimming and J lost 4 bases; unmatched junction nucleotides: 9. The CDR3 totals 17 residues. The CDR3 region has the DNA TGTGCCATCAGTAAGAAAGCCGGGACAGGGGGCACCGGGGAGCTGTTTTTT. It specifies CAISKKAGTGGTGELFF.

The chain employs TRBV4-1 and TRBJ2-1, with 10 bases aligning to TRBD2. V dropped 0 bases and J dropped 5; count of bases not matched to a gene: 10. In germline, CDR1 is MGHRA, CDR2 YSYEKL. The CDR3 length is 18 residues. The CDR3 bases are TGCGCCAGCAGCCAAGAAGGACAGCGGGAGGGCCCGGACAATGAGCAGTTCTTC. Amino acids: CASSQEGQREGPDNEQFF.

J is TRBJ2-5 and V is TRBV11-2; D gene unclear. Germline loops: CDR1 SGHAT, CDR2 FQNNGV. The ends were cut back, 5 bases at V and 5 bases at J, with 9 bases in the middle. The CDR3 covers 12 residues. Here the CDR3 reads CASSRLGETQYF. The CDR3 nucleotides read TGTGCCAGCAGCCGCCTTGGGGAGACCCAGTACTTC.